The 13 T cell receptor beta chains below come from one sample, sequenced in a study of T cells in Graves' hyperthyroidism and ophthalmopathy. The CDR3 regions of TCR beta were amplified from RNA transcripts. The study used the HTBI primer set for a first-round RT-PCR of the TCR CDR3. TCRdb independently ran MiXCR on the multiplex PCR reads; one entry per CDR3 protein. Of 200,000 to 250,000 distinct CDR3 sequences in the sample, roughly a quarter are singletons; the top ten hold about 40%. Sequencing used blood. The source of these receptors is a woman aged 40 to 50 with Graves' ophthalmopathy.

This clonotype was picked up many times. This sequence joins TRBV6-1 and TRBJ2-7, with 12 bases matching TRBD2. In germline, CDR1 is MNHNS, CDR2 SASEGT. The CDR3 is 17 amino acids. With V trimmed by 7 bases and J by 0 bases, 10 bases remained unmatched. CDR3 amino acids: CASNGRTSGTSSYEQYF. The CDR3 DNA sequence: TGTGCCAGCAATGGGAGGACTAGCGGGACTAGCTCCTACGAGCAGTACTTC.

The table lists this clonotype with many counts. The chain couples TRBV9 to TRBJ1-1; 8 bases map to TRBD1. J lost 4 bases, V lost 4 bases, and 9 bases had no gene match. Germline V lookup: CDR1 SGDLS, CDR2 YYNGEE. This CDR3 is 15 amino acids long. CDR3 amino acids: CASSLTGDWGTEAFF. CDR3 coding DNA: TGTGCCAGCAGCTTGACAGGGGATTGGGGCACTGAAGCTTTCTTT.

This clonotype was picked up many times. This chain uses TRBV13 with TRBJ2-7, with 7 bases that match TRBD2. The CDR3 has 15 residues. The V gene end was trimmed by 5 bases and the J gene end by 4 bases; junction bases not matched to a gene: 11. CDR1 PRHDT and CDR2 FYEKMQ come from the germline V gene (reference sequence). CDR3 nucleotides: TGTGCCAGCAGCCCCAGGACTAGTCCTCTTTACGAGCAGTACTTC. Translating it yields CASSPRTSPLYEQYF.

This clonotype has a handful of counts. V and J are TRBV4-1 and TRBJ1-3, with unresolved D. Looked up from germline, CDR1 is MGHRA and CDR2 is YSYEKL. Trimming took 4 bases from V and 0 from J, leaving 13 bases between them. The CDR3 loop spans 16 amino acids. The CDR3 DNA follows: TGCGCCAGCAGCCCCACGGCAGCACCCTCTGGAAACACCATATATTTT. This gives the protein CASSPTAAPSGNTIYF.

This clonotype was found many times. The chain links TRBV12-3 or TRBV12-4 to TRBJ1-2; D not certain. Deletions cut 6 bases from V and 4 bases from J, with 15 bases between. This CDR3 spans 14 amino acids. In DNA, the CDR3 is TGTGCCAGCAGGCCGGGCAGATGGGGCTATGGCTACACCTTC. This translates into CASRPGRWGYGYTF.

The chain is built from TRBV5-5 and TRBJ2-5; D not certain. Germline V lookup: CDR1 SGHKS, CDR2 YYEKEE (reference sequence). This CDR3 comprises 13 residues. V was clipped by 0 bases and J by 5 bases, with 8 bases between them. The CDR3 DNA reads TGTGCCAGCAGCTTGGGCCCCATGGAGACCCAGTACTTC. It encodes CASSLGPMETQYF.

The rearrangement joins TRBV5-1 to TRBJ2-7; 11 nucleotides agree with TRBD2. Trimming took 4 bases from V and 2 from J; bases not matched to a gene: 5. Looked up from germline, CDR1 is SGHRS and CDR2 is YFSETQ. The CDR3 loop spans 15 amino acids. The CDR3: CASSGGTSGAYEQYF. CDR3 nucleotides: TGCGCCAGCAGCGGAGGGACTAGCGGAGCCTACGAGCAGTACTTC.

This clonotype was counted at least ten times. This chain connects TRBV5-4 to TRBJ1-5; D is undetermined. CDR3 length equals 17 residues. Trimming removed 0 bases at V and 0 bases at J, with 13 bases between. CDR1 and CDR2 from the germline V gene are SGHNT and YYREEE (reference sequence). In nucleotides, the CDR3 is TGTGCCAGCAGCTTGGAATACGAGACAACTAGCAATCAGCCCCAGCATTTT. Protein sequence: CASSLEYETTSNQPQHF.

This clonotype has ten or more counts. The chain links TRBV15 to TRBJ2-7; 7 bases are shared with TRBD2. Germline assignment: CDR1 LNHNV and CDR2 YYDKDF (reference sequence). The CDR3 is 16 residues long. The J segment lost 1 base and the V segment lost 0 bases, leaving 6 bases of the junction unmatched. Here the CDR3 DNA reads TGTGCCACCAGCAGAGATCGCCAGGGAGGGTCCTACGAGCAGTACTTC. As protein: CATSRDRQGGSYEQYF.

This clonotype was counted ten times or more. The rearrangement uses TRBV28 and TRBJ2-5; weak D call: TRBD1 (6 bases). Germline V gene lookup returns CDR1 MDHEN and CDR2 SYDVKM. V lost 5 bases, J lost 2 bases, and 15 bases lay in between. The CDR3 contains 15 residues. CDR3 nucleotide sequence: TGTGCCAGCAGTGGGACGGACAGTGCGCAAGAGACCCAGTACTTC. Translation gives CASSGTDSAQETQYF.

The J gene is TRBJ2-7, the V gene TRBV27, with TRBD2 matching over 7 bases. This CDR3 spans 15 amino acids. Germline V lookup: CDR1 MNHEY, CDR2 SMNVEV (reference sequence). The J segment lost 0 bases and the V segment lost 4 bases, leaving 6 bases of the junction unmatched. CDR3: CASSSAGTTSYEQYF. CDR3 DNA: TGTGCCAGCAGTTCCGCCGGGACTACCTCCTACGAGCAGTACTTC.

The chain has TRBV7-6 and TRBJ1-5, with 7 bases matching TRBD1. Germline V gene lookup returns CDR1 SGHVS and CDR2 FNYEAQ. The CDR3 spans 16 residues. Trimming at V came to 2 bases and at J to 3 bases, leaving 7 bases not matched to a gene. This CDR3 reads CASSLLAGGLNQPQHF. The CDR3 region has the DNA TGTGCCAGCAGCTTACTCGCAGGGGGGCTCAATCAGCCCCAGCATTTT.

This clonotype showed up just a few times. V is TRBV28 and J is TRBJ2-5, with 8 bases aligning to TRBD2. Germline assignment: CDR1 MDHEN and CDR2 SYDVKM. The junction had 5 bases not matched to a gene; V was cut back by 4 bases and J by 7 bases. The length of the CDR3 is 13 residues. CDR3 nucleotide sequence: TGTGCCAGCAGTTCCGGGACTAGGAGGACCCAGTACTTC. This gives the protein CASSSGTRRTQYF.